Sequencing of this TCR beta chain was carried out in a study of cytomegalovirus exposure and HLA in healthy donors. Broader study findings: Being productive about 90% or about 30% of the time was typical of most TCR beta V segments in an earlier analysis.

Researchers ran the PCR with 60 Vbeta and 13 Jbeta primers. Produced via immunoSEQ multiplex PCR; TCRdb's table is partial and in-frame only. The sample lists around 150,000 clones; 82% were seen once. Germline V gene data show CDR1 as MNHEY and CDR2 as SMNVEV (reference sequence). There are 17 residues in the CDR3. V shed 10 bases and J 7 bases; nucleotides not matched to a gene: 19. On this clone: Antigen: not known.

What was sequenced was PBMCs. V is TRBV27 and J is TRBJ2-1; 10 nucleotides align to TRBD2. The source is a man younger than 45 in good health and CMV-seropositive. The chain's CDR3 is CATRTETGLASRNEQFF. The CDR3 DNA reads TGTGCCACCAGGACAGAGACGGGACTAGCGTCCCGGAATGAGCAGTTCTTC.